The clone carrying this TCR beta chain was observed a few times. Its antigen is unidentified. Reverse transcription of all isolated RNA meant that expressed TCRB transcripts were sequenced. Naive, central memory and regulatory T cell samples produced a mean of about 3.5 million reads. Profiling relied on immunoSEQ multiplex PCR, and the TCRdb table lists in-frame clones only, not all of them. The data contain about 250,000 clones, 13% to 15% of them singletons. The entry originates in a study of beta chain features in type 1 diabetes. Study results and limitations: Compared to healthy donors, patients appeared to have naive, central memory and Treg TCRB repertoires that were more alike.

This CDR3 has 16 amino acids. CDR1 SGHTA and CDR2 FQGNSA come from the germline V gene. V was pared by 4 bases and J by 4 bases, with 19 bases between. The chain employs TRBV7-2 and TRBJ1-2, with D perhaps TRBD1 (5 bases). Sequenced sample: naive CD4+ T cells from blood. This TCR derives from a woman in her forties in good health. CDR3 DNA: TGTGCCAGCAGCTACCTAGACAGAACGAGCTTCTATGGCTACACCTTC. This codes for CASSYLDRTSFYGYTF.